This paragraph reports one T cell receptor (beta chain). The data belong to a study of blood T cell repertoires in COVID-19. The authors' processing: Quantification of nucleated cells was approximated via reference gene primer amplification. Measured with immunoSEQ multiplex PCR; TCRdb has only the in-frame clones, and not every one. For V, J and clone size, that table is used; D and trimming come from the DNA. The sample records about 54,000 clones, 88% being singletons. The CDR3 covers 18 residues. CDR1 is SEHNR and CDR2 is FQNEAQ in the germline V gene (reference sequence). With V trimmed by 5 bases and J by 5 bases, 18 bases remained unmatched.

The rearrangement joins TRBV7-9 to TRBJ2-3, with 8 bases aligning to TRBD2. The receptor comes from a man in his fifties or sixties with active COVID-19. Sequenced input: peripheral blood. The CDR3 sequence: CASSPPMLTGGPKDTQYF. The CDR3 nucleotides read TGTGCCAGCAGCCCACCTATGCTGACGGGAGGGCCAAAAGATACGCAGTATTTT.